This is a list of T cell receptor beta chains from one sample in a study of Graves' ophthalmopathy and Graves' hyperthyroidism. TCRdb itself ran the multiplex PCR reads through MiXCR, one entry per CDR3 protein. Of 650,000 to 800,000 distinct CDR3 sequences listed, approximately 39% are singletons. The sample taken for sequencing was peripheral blood. These receptors were taken from an adult man with Graves' ophthalmopathy. Each CDR3 is given with its conserved first and last residue. The order of the fields is V gene, J gene, D gene, clone size, CDR3 DNA, CDR3 protein. The D gene is left open where the match is weak. Size values are once, few and many counts, or a class for expanded clones, and some rows have none.

>TRBV7-6|TRBJ2-5|NA|few
TGTGCCAGCAGCTCCGGGGGAAAAGAGACCCAGTACTTC
CASSSGGKETQYF
>TRBV6-6|TRBJ2-2|TRBD2|NA
TGTGCCAGCACGGGGGGGGGCGGCACCGGGGAGCTGTTTTTT
CASTGGGGTGELFF
>TRBV20-1|TRBJ1-1|NA|few
TGCAGTGCTAGAGAATTTTCTCCTAAGGGGACCCAGTCTGAAGCTTTCTTT
CSAREFSPKGTQSEAFF
>TRBV15|TRBJ1-2|NA|NA
TGTGCCACCAGCAGTCCCGGGACGGGCTATGGCTACACCTTC
CATSSPGTGYGYTF
>TRBV19|TRBJ1-1|NA|many
TGTGCCAGTAGCCTCAGGGATCCAGCGAACACTGAAGCTTTCTTT
CASSLRDPANTEAFF
>TRBV15|TRBJ1-4|NA|NA
TGTGCCACCAGCAGAGATTGGGGCAGGGATGAAAAACTGTTTTTT
CATSRDWGRDEKLFF
>TRBV7-8|TRBJ1-2|NA|many
TGTGCCACTTTTGTTTCGGGGGGAACCTCCCCCGGCTACACCTTC
CATFVSGGTSPGYTF
>TRBV10-3|TRBJ1-1|NA|NA
TGTGCCAGCAGTGCAGGGATCATGAACACTGAAGCTTCCTTT
CASSAGIMNTEASF
>TRBV13|TRBJ2-2|NA|NA
TGCGCCAGCAGCTCGGTGGACAGTTCGAACACCGGGGAGCTGTTTTTT
CASSSVDSSNTGELFF
>TRBV5-1|TRBJ2-7|NA|few
TGCGCCAGCAGCTTCCGATTGGCCTACGAGCAGTACTTC
CASSFRLAYEQYF
>TRBV5-1|TRBJ1-6|NA|many
TGCGCCAGCAGCTTGGAAGGTTACAGCTCCTATAATTCACCCCTCCACTTT
CASSLEGYSSYNSPLHF
>TRBV12-3/TRBV12-4|TRBJ1-2|NA|NA
TGTGCCAGCAGGGCTCAGGGAGGCGGTGGCTACACCTTC
CASRAQGGGGYTF
>TRBV2|TRBJ2-7|NA|many
TGTGCCAGCAGTGCTACCGGGACGGCCACCTACGAGCAGTACTTC
CASSATGTATYEQYF
>TRBV3-1|TRBJ2-5|TRBD2|many
TGTGCCAGCAGCCCCTCGGCGGGGGGGCGAGAGACCCAGTACTTC
CASSPSAGGRETQYF
>TRBV6-1|TRBJ1-2|TRBD1|many
TGTGCCAGCAGTGAACGACAGGGGGTGGAAGGCTACACCTTC
CASSERQGVEGYTF
>TRBV6-5|TRBJ1-2|TRBD1|NA
TGTGCCAGCAGTCAAAGTCCACCGGGACAGGGATATGGCTACACCTTC
CASSQSPPGQGYGYTF
>TRBV12-3/TRBV12-4|TRBJ2-7|NA|many
TGTGCCAGCACCGGGGGAGGCGAGCAGTACTTC
CASTGGGEQYF
>TRBV27|TRBJ1-1|NA|NA
TGTGCCAGCGGGTGGGAGGACACTGAAGCTTTCTTT
CASGWEDTEAFF
>TRBV6-6|TRBJ1-4|TRBD1|NA
TGTGCCAGCAGTTTTTCCCCGGGACAGGGTGAAAAACTGTTTTTT
CASSFSPGQGEKLFF
>TRBV20-1|TRBJ2-5|TRBD2|many
TGCAGTGCTAGAGAATCGGGGGGGGCAGCGTCCCAGTACTTC
CSARESGGAASQYF
>TRBV7-9|TRBJ1-4|NA|many
TGTGCCAGCAGCGTCACCCGCTCTCGCGATGAAAAACTGTTTTTT
CASSVTRSRDEKLFF
>TRBV29-1|TRBJ1-2|NA|NA
TGCAGCGTCGCCACCGGGACTGATGTTGGCTACACCTTC
CSVATGTDVGYTF